Listed below are T cell receptor beta chains from one sample, sequenced in a study of Tregs in tolerant kidney transplant recipients. Only in-frame clones appear in the TCRdb table, and some are missing; sequencing was by immunoSEQ multiplex PCR. The table has tens of thousands of clones, under 95% seen once; the top ten hold around 1.6%. The source material was CD4+ T cells from blood (PBMCs), sampled 12 months after the transplant. The receptors originated from a human patient who received a combined kidney and bone marrow transplant. Among the T cells, some may be from the graft donor. Both conserved end residues are part of each CDR3. The D gene is left open where the match is weak. The size field is filled for only some rows; it gives once, few, many or a size class.

>TRBD2|TRBJ2-7|TRBV9|-
CASSQGLAIYEQYF
TGTGCCAGCAGCCAAGGACTAGCGATCTACGAGCAGTACTTC
>-|TRBJ1-5|TRBV4-1|-
CASPWSGVARPQHF
TGCGCCAGCCCCTGGTCCGGGGTGGCTCGGCCCCAGCATTTT
>-|TRBJ2-6|TRBV19|-
CASSKFSGWNTGANVLTF
TGTGCCAGTAGTAAGTTCTCAGGGTGGAACACTGGGGCCAACGTCCTGACTTTC
>TRBD1|TRBJ2-7|TRBV30|-
CAWSRTGGWYEQYF
TGTGCCTGGAGTCGGACAGGGGGCTGGTACGAGCAGTACTTC
>-|TRBJ2-5|TRBV4-1|-
CASSQEGTPPSDQYF
TGCGCCAGCAGCCAAGAAGGGACACCCCCCTCTGACCAGTACTTC
>TRBD1|TRBJ2-2|TRBV18|-
CASSPYPGTATGELFF
TGTGCCAGCTCACCATACCCTGGGACAGCGACCGGGGAGCTGTTTTTT
>TRBD1|TRBJ1-6|TRBV7-3|-
CASSLTGQGNSPLHF
TGTGCCAGCAGCTTAACCGGACAGGGGAATTCCCCCCTCCACTTT
>TRBD2|TRBJ2-3|TRBV7-3|-
CASSRGPAGASDTQYF
TGTGCCAGCAGCCGGGGCCCAGCGGGAGCTTCAGATACGCAGTATTTT
>-|TRBJ2-3|TRBV5-6|-
CASSLDLASDTQYF
TGTGCCAGCAGCTTGGATCTAGCTTCCGATACGCAGTATTTT
>TRBD1|TRBJ2-7|TRBV19|-
CASRGQGEGYEQYF
TGTGCCAGTAGGGGACAGGGGGAAGGCTACGAGCAGTACTTC
>-|TRBJ1-4|TRBV7-9|few
CASSGTPTNEKLFF
TGTGCCAGCAGCGGGACACCAACTAATGAAAAACTGTTTTTT
>-|TRBJ2-6|TRBV5-1|-
CASSFTQSSGANVLTF
TGCGCCAGCAGCTTTACTCAAAGCTCTGGGGCCAACGTCCTGACTTTC
>TRBD1|TRBJ1-2|TRBV7-2|-
CASSLGTGVRGLYGYTF
TGTGCCAGCAGCTTAGGGACAGGGGTGAGGGGTCTATATGGCTACACCTTC
>TRBD2|TRBJ2-1|TRBV5-1|-
CASSFGLAESSYNEQFF
TGCGCCAGCAGCTTTGGACTAGCGGAGAGCTCCTACAATGAGCAGTTCTTC
>TRBD1|TRBJ2-2|TRBV29-1|-
CSAVVQFWTGSTGELFF
TGCAGCGCCGTGGTCCAGTTTTGGACAGGGAGCACCGGGGAGCTGTTTTTT
>TRBD1|TRBJ2-7|TRBV28|-
CASSYGALTGTYEQYF
TGTGCCAGCAGTTACGGGGCCTTGACAGGGACCTACGAGCAGTACTTC